This entry lists 30 T cell receptor beta chains sequenced from one sample in a study of CD4 and CD8 cells across lung adenocarcinoma regions. MiXCR, run by TCRdb on the PCR reads, gives a single entry per CDR3 protein. This table holds roughly 7,600 distinct CDR3 sequences, roughly 50% found once. The sequenced sample was CD8+ T cells from the center of a lung tumor. The receptor source for this set is a male donor with lung adenocarcinoma. The CD4 and CD8 labels of this study may be unreliable.

As DNA, the CDR3 is TGTGCCAGCAGTGTTCGTCCGGGACAGGGAGGCTACGAGCAGTACTTC. Translation gives CASSVRPGQGGYEQYF. The V call is TRBV6-1, the J call TRBJ2-1, with 9 bases fitting TRBD1. The J call is in doubt because the DNA end fits TRBJ2-7 better. The germline CDR1 and CDR2 sequences are MNHNS and SASEGT. The CDR3 runs 16 residues.

This clonotype has more than one count but fewer than ten. This chain uses TRBV6-5 with TRBJ2-5, with D unresolved. Trimming removed 0 bases at V and 7 bases at J, with 12 bases between. This CDR3 spans 14 amino acids. Germline CDR1 is MNHEY and CDR2 is SVGAGI. The chain's CDR3 is CASSYSGTDGTQYF. The CDR3 DNA reads TGTGCCAGCAGTTACTCGGGAACAGACGGGACCCAGTACTTC.

This clonotype was detected many times. The V call is TRBV6-1, the J call TRBJ2-3, with 13 bases aligning to TRBD2. CDR3 length equals 20 residues. V lost 5 bases and J lost 2; bases outside the gene matches: 16. Per the germline V gene, CDR1 is MNHNS and CDR2 is SASEGT. CDR3 bases: TGTGCCAGCAGTCCAAGGGAGGTTTTAGGACTAGCGGGAGTCACAGATACGCAGTATTTT. Protein sequence: CASSPREVLGLAGVTDTQYF.

The chain's CDR3 is CAIRGGARDTGELFF. In DNA form, the CDR3 reads TGTGCCATCAGGGGGGGGGCCCGGGACACCGGGGAGCTGTTTTTT. This chain connects TRBV10-3 to TRBJ2-2; D perhaps matches TRBD2 (7 bases). From germline, CDR1 is ENHRY and CDR2 SYGVKD. The CDR3 length is 15 residues. The V and J ends lost 6 bases and 3 bases respectively, with 14 bases between them.

This clonotype was found a few times. J is TRBJ2-2 and V is TRBV6-1; tentatively, D is TRBD1 (5 bases). The V and J ends lost 5 bases and 6 bases respectively, with 13 bases between them. The CDR3 consists of 14 residues. Per germline, CDR1 MNHNS and CDR2 SASEGT. The CDR3 protein is CASSQGIGAGELFF. The DNA of the CDR3 is TGTGCCAGCAGTCAGGGAATTGGAGCCGGGGAGCTGTTTTTT.

The V and J genes are TRBV11-1 and TRBJ2-5; D call uncertain. Germline V lookup: CDR1 SGHAT, CDR2 FQDESV (reference sequence). The length of the CDR3 is 14 residues. V gave up 5 bases and J gave up 3 bases, with 13 bases separating them. The CDR3 spells CASSPRFEKETQYF. CDR3 DNA sequence: TGTGCCAGCAGCCCGCGATTTGAAAAAGAGACCCAGTACTTC.

The V gene is TRBV6-8, the J gene TRBJ2-3; 8 bases are a match to TRBD2. CDR3 length: 14 amino acids. Germline assignment: CDR1 MNHGY and CDR2 SAAAGT. V gave up 7 bases and J gave up 4 bases; unmatched junction bases: 7. The CDR3 bases are TGTGCCAGCATTAAAGCGGGAGCCCCAGATACGCAGTATTTT. Amino acids: CASIKAGAPDTQYF.

This chain uses TRBV12-3 or TRBV12-4 with TRBJ2-5; D might be TRBD2 (5 bases). The CDR3 length is 13 residues. V lost 4 bases to trimming and J lost 5 bases, with 11 bases between them. CDR3 coding DNA: TGTGCCAGCAGTTCGGGAAGGGTGGAGACCCAGTACTTC. This codes for CASSSGRVETQYF.

This clonotype was seen many times. This rearrangement joins TRBV4-2 to TRBJ2-3; D not certain. Deletions cut 0 bases from V and 5 bases from J, with 9 bases between. The germline CDR1 and CDR2 sequences are LGHNA and YNFKEQ. This CDR3 spans 14 amino acids. In nucleotides, the CDR3 is TGTGCCAGCAGCCAAGATTTGTCGGTAGATACGCAGTATTTT. Encoded protein: CASSQDLSVDTQYF.

The CDR3, as DNA: TGTGCCAGCAGGGTGGGGACAGGGAGGATGAACACTGAAGCTTTCTTT. It encodes CASRVGTGRMNTEAFF. V is TRBV6-1 and J is TRBJ1-1; TRBD1 aligns across 9 bases. V lost 6 bases to trimming and J lost 0 bases; unmatched junction nucleotides: 8. Germline CDR1 MNHNS, CDR2 SASEGT. This CDR3 region has 16 residues.

About this clonotype itself: A read error may produce the germline difference seen at one junction end. The CDR3 coding sequence is TGCGCCAGGGGTGAGGGGGGAGGTGACCAAGAGACCCAGTACTTT. Protein: CARGEGGGDQETQYF. The chain couples TRBV10-2 to TRBJ2-5, with D perhaps given as TRBD1 or TRBD2 (6 bases each). Germline V gene lookup returns CDR1 WSHSY and CDR2 SAAADI. This CDR3 is built from 15 residues.

The chain is built from TRBV7-2 and TRBJ2-6; 7 bases line up with TRBD1. The CDR3 totals 22 residues. V was pared by 1 base and J by 0 bases, with 18 bases of the junction left unmatched. CDR1 is SGHTA, CDR2 FQGNSA, per germline. The CDR3 DNA reads TGTGCCAGCAGCTTAGGAAACCGGGACAGACAGAAAAGTAGCTCTGGGGCCAACGTCCTGACTTTC. It yields the protein CASSLGNRDRQKSSSGANVLTF.

In its sample, this clonotype was seen once. V is TRBV6-5 and J is TRBJ2-5, with 9 bases identical to TRBD2. The assigned J gene may be wrong: the sequence end matches TRBJ2-1 better. Germline values: CDR1 MNHEY, CDR2 SVGAGI. This CDR3 region has 14 residues. In DNA form, the CDR3 reads TGTGCCAGCAGTTACTCGCGGGGGGGCAGGGAGCAGTTCTTC. As protein: CASSYSRGGREQFF.

V and J are TRBV4-1 and TRBJ2-5, with a tentative D call TRBD1 (6 bases). The end of the DNA aligns better with TRBJ2-7, so the J call may be wrong. This CDR3 contains 14 residues. CDR1 MGHRA and CDR2 YSYEKL come from the germline V gene. The DNA for the CDR3 is TGCGCCAGCAGCCTGGACAGACCGAACTACGAGCAGTACTTC. Encoded protein: CASSLDRPNYEQYF.

The chain recombines TRBV27 with TRBJ1-3, with D uncertain. V dropped 0 bases and J dropped 2 bases, with 2 bases sitting between them. The CDR3 covers 13 residues. In germline, CDR1 is MNHEY, CDR2 SMNVEV (reference sequence). The CDR3 region has the DNA TGTGCCAGCAGTTTATCACCTGGAAACACCATATATTTT. Translating it yields CASSLSPGNTIYF.

The chain uses TRBV27 and TRBJ2-5; 13 bases fit TRBD2. Germline V gene sequence: CDR1 MNHEY, CDR2 SMNVEV (reference sequence). V dropped 6 bases and J dropped 5; count of bases not matched to a gene: 9. The CDR3 length is 16 residues. CDR3 in amino acids: CASSRTSGRVGETQYF. CDR3 coding DNA: TGTGCCAGCAGCCGGACTAGCGGGAGAGTCGGGGAGACCCAGTACTTC.

This clonotype has just a few counts. The V call is TRBV4-1, the J call TRBJ2-2, with unresolved D. V gave up 0 bases and J gave up 7 bases, with 12 bases separating them. The germline CDR1 and CDR2 sequences are MGHRA and YSYEKL. The CDR3 sequence is 15 residues long. The CDR3 loop is CASSQEGQPGGELFF. CDR3 nucleotide sequence: TGCGCCAGCAGCCAAGAGGGCCAGCCAGGCGGGGAGCTGTTTTTT.

This clonotype appeared a few times. The chain couples TRBV6-1 to TRBJ2-3; TRBD2 aligns across 10 bases. The germline V gene encodes CDR1 MNHNS and CDR2 SASEGT. V lost 6 bases and J lost 6; bases outside the gene matches: 12. The length of the CDR3 is 16 residues. CDR3 in amino acids: CASRLQLSGGSDTQYF. The CDR3 nucleotides are TGTGCCAGCAGGCTTCAGCTTAGCGGGGGGAGTGATACGCAGTATTTT.

This rearrangement joins TRBV7-3 to TRBJ2-1; TRBD2 matches at 8 bases. Trimming took 2 bases from V and 9 from J; bases not matched to a gene: 9. Per the germline V gene, CDR1 is SGHTA and CDR2 is FQGTGA. The CDR3 contains 15 residues. CDR3 in DNA: TGTGCCAGCAGCTTAGGGACTAGTGTTTTTACTGAGCAGTTCTTC. Protein: CASSLGTSVFTEQFF.

Only a few counts were recorded for this clonotype. The chain is built from TRBV6-5 and TRBJ2-1; a weak D match, TRBD1 (5 bases). Germline V lookup: CDR1 MNHEY, CDR2 SVGAGI. The CDR3 has 17 amino acids. Trimming removed 4 bases from V and 5 bases from J, with 21 bases in between. CDR3 DNA: TGTGCCAGCAGTTCCCGTCGTGGACACACCCTAAACAATGAGCAGTTCTTC. Its protein is CASSSRRGHTLNNEQFF.

J is TRBJ2-4 and V is TRBV10-2, with TRBD2 matching 10 bases. The germline V gene encodes CDR1 WSHSY and CDR2 SAAADI. Trimming cost V 3 bases and J 13 bases; bases outside gene matches: 18. The CDR3 sequence is 17 residues long. The CDR3, as DNA: TGCGCCAGCAGTGACTTCGTGGGACTAGCGACCACAAATGAGCAGTACTTC. Translated, it gives CASSDFVGLATTNEQYF.

This clonotype was seen repeatedly, ten times or more. The DNA for the CDR3 is TGTGCCAGCAGTTCGGGACTAGCGGGGGGGAATGAGCAGTTCTTC. Translated, it gives CASSSGLAGGNEQFF. The chain is built from TRBV6-2 or TRBV6-3 and TRBJ2-1, with TRBD2 matching over 16 bases. The V segment lost 4 bases and the J segment 7 bases; nucleotides outside the gene matches: 1. The CDR3 covers 15 residues. Looked up from germline, CDR1 is MNHEY and CDR2 is SVGEGT.

This clonotype has ten or more counts. This chain joins TRBV7-8 and TRBJ2-3; D gene uncertain. This CDR3 spans 15 amino acids. Germline V gene sequence: CDR1 SGHVS, CDR2 FQNEAQ. The V end lost 0 bases, the J end lost 1 base, and 8 bases lay between the germline ends. The CDR3 nucleotides are TGTGCCAGCAGCTTAGCGCGAGGCCGCACAGATACGCAGTATTTT. Translated: CASSLARGRTDTQYF. Full variable domain (rest looked up from reference TRBV7-8 and TRBJ2-3): GAGVSQSPRYKVAKRGQDVALRCDPISGHVSLFWYQQALGQGPEFLTYFQNEAQLDKSGLPSDRFFAERPEGSVSTLKIQRTQQEDSAVYLCASSLARGRTDTQYFGPGTRLTVL.

The gene calls are TRBV6-1 and TRBJ2-1, with TRBD2 matching over 7 bases. TRBJ2-7 explains the end of the DNA better; the J call may be wrong. Germline-derived CDR1 and CDR2 are MNHNS and SASEGT. This CDR3 has 12 residues. The CDR3 reads CASSPTSAEQYF. DNA of the CDR3: TGTGCCAGCAGTCCCACTAGCGCGGAGCAGTACTTC.

Only a few counts were recorded for this clonotype. The CDR3 nucleotides are TGTGCCAGCAGCTCAGGGGGCCCTGGTACTAGCGGGGGAACAGATACGCAGTATTTT. As protein: CASSSGGPGTSGGTDTQYF. V and J are TRBV7-8 and TRBJ2-3; TRBD2 matches at 11 bases. V lost 4 bases, J lost 3 bases, and 15 bases stayed unmatched. Germline lookup yields CDR1 SGHVS and CDR2 FQNEAQ. There are 19 residues in the CDR3.

Concerning this clonotype itself: A read error may produce the germline difference seen at one junction end. The chain uses TRBV30 and TRBJ2-4; D may match TRBD1 or TRBD2 (6 bases each). Germline V lookup: CDR1 GTSNPN, CDR2 SVGIG (reference sequence). CDR3 length: 13 residues. CDR3 coding DNA: TGTGCCTGGGACCCCGGGGGCGGCCTTGCATTGGACTTC. Amino acid sequence: CAWDPGGGLALDF.

The CDR3: CASSLGYGTDTQYF. As DNA, the CDR3 is TGTGCCAGCAGCTTAGGCTACGGCACAGATACGCAGTATTTT. The chain couples TRBV7-8 to TRBJ2-3; D not certain. Trimming removed 1 base at V and 1 base at J, with 6 bases between. This CDR3 has 14 amino acids. CDR1 and CDR2 (germline): SGHVS, FQNEAQ.

This clonotype was found many times. This chain joins TRBV6-5 and TRBJ2-4; 8 bases fit TRBD1. Germline trimming cut 4 bases from V and 8 bases from J; bases unmatched to any gene: 7. Germline values: CDR1 MNHEY, CDR2 SVGAGI. This CDR3 is built from 14 residues. CDR3 bases: TGTGCCAGCAGTTTCAGGGGGCGTTGGGACATTCAGTACTTC. The encoded protein is CASSFRGRWDIQYF.

Note on this clonotype: One end of the junction fails to match germline, which may point to a read error. CDR3 in DNA: TGTGCGGGGCTCGGGGGGCGTGACCAAAACACTCAGTACTTC. Its translation is CAGLGGRDQNTQYF. The rearrangement uses TRBV10-3 and TRBJ2-4; TRBD2 is a possible D gene (7 bases). CDR1 and CDR2 from the germline V gene are ENHRY and SYGVKD. The CDR3 spans 14 residues.

J is TRBJ2-6 and V is TRBV7-2, with D uncertain. Germline assignment: CDR1 SGHTA and CDR2 FQGNSA. V shed 2 bases and J shed 2 bases, with 4 bases lying between them. The CDR3 sequence is 14 residues long. The CDR3: CASSLRTGANVLTF. The CDR3 bases are TGTGCCAGCAGCTTACGAACTGGGGCCAACGTCCTGACTTTC.